The 2 T cell receptor beta chains below were found in one sample sequenced in a study of blood T cell repertoires in COVID-19. Profiling relied on immunoSEQ multiplex PCR, and the TCRdb table lists in-frame clones only, not all of them. The sample holds 53,000 or so clones, 79% seen once. Sequencing was done on a sample of peripheral blood. The receptors shown here come from a man in his 60s with acute or convalescent COVID-19.

V is TRBV18 and J is TRBJ1-2, with D maybe TRBD1 (6 bases). Germline values: CDR1 KGHSH, CDR2 LQKENI. V lost 6 bases and J 4 bases, leaving 21 bases between the germline ends. CDR3 length: 16 amino acids. The chain's CDR3 is CASSRGGGGPGYGYTF. CDR3 nucleotide sequence: TGTGCCAGCTCCCGCGGTGGCGGGGGCCCTGGCTATGGCTACACCTTC.

J is TRBJ2-1 and V is TRBV5-1; 8 positions match TRBD2. This CDR3 is 15 amino acids long. V gave up 4 bases and J gave up 6 bases; unmatched junction bases: 9. From germline, CDR1 is SGHRS and CDR2 YFSETQ. The chain's CDR3 is CASSPGSGRSNEQFF. The CDR3 DNA is TGCGCCAGCAGCCCCGGGAGCGGGAGATCCAATGAGCAGTTCTTC.